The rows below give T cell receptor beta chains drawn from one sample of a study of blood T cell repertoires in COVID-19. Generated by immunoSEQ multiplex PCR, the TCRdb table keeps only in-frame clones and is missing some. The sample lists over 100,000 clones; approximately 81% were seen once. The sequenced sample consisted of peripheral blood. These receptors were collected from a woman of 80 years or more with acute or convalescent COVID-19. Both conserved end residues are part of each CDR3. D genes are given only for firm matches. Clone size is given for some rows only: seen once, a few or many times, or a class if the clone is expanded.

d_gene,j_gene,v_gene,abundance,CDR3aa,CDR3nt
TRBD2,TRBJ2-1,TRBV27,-,CASSFGGRGFDEQFF,TGTGCCAGCAGTTTCGGCGGGAGGGGGTTTGATGAGCAGTTCTTC
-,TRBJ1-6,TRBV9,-,CASSAGGGSPLHF,TGTGCCAGCAGCGCGGGGGGGGGTTCACCCCTCCACTTT
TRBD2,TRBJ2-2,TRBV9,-,CASSVGLAQNTGELFF,TGTGCCAGCAGCGTCGGACTAGCGCAGAACACCGGGGAGCTGTTTTTT
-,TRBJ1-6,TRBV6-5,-,CANTPLDTDNSPLHF,TGTGCCAACACCCCGTTGGACACTGATAATTCACCCCTCCACTTT
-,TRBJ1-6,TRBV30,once,CACSEGRAGGWGSPLHF,TGTGCCTGCTCAGAGGGCCGCGCGGGGGGCTGGGGATCACCCCTCCACTTT
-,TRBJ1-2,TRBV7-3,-,CASRSKALQSYGYTF,TGTGCCAGCAGGAGCAAAGCCCTCCAAAGCTATGGCTACACCTTC
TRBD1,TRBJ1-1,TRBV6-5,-,CASRLTGEDTEAFF,TGTGCCAGCAGGCTCACAGGGGAGGACACTGAAGCTTTCTTT
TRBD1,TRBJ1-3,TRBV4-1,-,CASSRSFGTAGNTIYF,TGCGCCAGCAGCCGAAGCTTCGGGACAGCTGGAAACACCATATATTTT
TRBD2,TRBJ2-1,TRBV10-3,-,CAISEALAGEKFF,TGTGCCATCAGTGAAGCGTTAGCGGGAGAAAAGTTCTTC
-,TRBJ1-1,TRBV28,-,CASSSRQDIAFF,TGTGCCAGCAGTTCCCGACAGGATATCGCTTTCTTT
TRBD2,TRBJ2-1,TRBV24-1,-,CATSGTSGRAWDEQFF,TGTGCCACCAGTGGTACTAGCGGGAGGGCCTGGGATGAGCAGTTCTTC
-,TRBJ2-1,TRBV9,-,CASSVGSGEMNEQFF,TGTGCCAGCAGCGTAGGATCGGGAGAGATGAATGAGCAGTTCTTC
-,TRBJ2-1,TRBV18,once,CASSPGQNYNEQFF,TGTGCCAGCTCACCGGGCCAGAACTACAATGAGCAGTTCTTC
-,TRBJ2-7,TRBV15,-,CATSRGGGESSYEQYF,TGTGCCACCAGCAGAGGAGGCGGCGAAAGCTCCTACGAGCAGTACTTC
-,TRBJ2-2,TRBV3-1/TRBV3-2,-,CASSPRTVLNTGELFF,TGTGCCAGCAGCCCCAGGACAGTATTGAACACCGGGGAGCTGTTTTTT
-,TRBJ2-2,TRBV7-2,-,CASSLASGTGSLNTGELFF,TGTGCCAGCAGCTTAGCATCAGGCACAGGGAGTTTGAACACCGGGGAGCTGTTTTTT
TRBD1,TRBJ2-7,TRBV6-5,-,CASSYTWDRAAEQYF,TGTGCCAGCAGTTATACGTGGGACAGGGCGGCCGAGCAGTACTTC
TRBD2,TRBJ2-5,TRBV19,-,CASSIAVGEGETQYF,TGTGCCAGTAGTATAGCAGTCGGGGAGGGAGAGACCCAGTACTTC
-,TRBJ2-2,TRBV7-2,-,CASRRTRGTGELFF,TGTGCCAGCAGGAGAACCCGGGGCACCGGGGAGCTGTTTTTT